This record covers a single T cell receptor beta chain. In assigning cohorts, the study relied on participant-reported clinical history. This sample is drawn from a study of blood T cell repertoires in COVID-19. Germline CDR1 is SGHRS and CDR2 is YFSETQ. The V and J ends lost 2 bases and 1 base respectively, with 9 bases between them. This CDR3 comprises 14 residues. Data came from immunoSEQ multiplex PCR; TCRdb stores just in-frame clones and leaves some out. The sample yields under 250,000 clones, around 90% seen once. This clonotype was sampled from a young man who had recovered from COVID-19. The sample comprised PBMCs or T cells enriched from blood (not recorded which). The V and J genes are TRBV5-1 and TRBJ1-1; weak D call: TRBD1 (6 bases). In DNA, the CDR3 is TGCGCCAGCAGCTTCGGACAGCCGAACACTGAAGCTTTCTTT. Translation: CASSFGQPNTEAFF.